The 29 T cell receptor beta chains listed next were all sequenced from one sample in a study of T cell responses to AZD1222 COVID-19 vaccine. Sequenced by immunoSEQ multiplex PCR; TCRdb stores in-frame clones only, minus some. The data show more than 50,000 clones, with about 90% seen just once and just under 5% held by the top ten. This sample comprised peripheral blood, obtained on day 0 of AZD1222 vaccination. The receptor source for this set is an adult in good health.

This clone was seen just once. The V and J genes are TRBV10-2 and TRBJ1-6; 8 bases are shared with TRBD1. Trimming at V came to 5 bases and at J to 8 bases, leaving 5 bases not matched to a gene. Germline V gives CDR1 WSHSY, CDR2 SAAADI. The CDR3 is 14 amino acids. This chain's CDR3 is CASSRDRLYSPLHF. The CDR3 nucleotides are TGCGCCAGCAGTAGGGACAGGTTATATTCACCCCTCCACTTT.

The J gene is TRBJ2-1, the V gene TRBV9; D assignment may be TRBD1 or TRBD2 (5 bases each). Trimming left V 4 bases short and J 9 bases short, with 17 bases between. The CDR3 length is 14 residues. Germline V gives CDR1 SGDLS, CDR2 YYNGEE. In DNA form, the CDR3 reads TGTGCCAGCAGCTCCCGCAGGGAAAGCGGTGAGCAGTTCTTC. It specifies CASSSRRESGEQFF.

This clone was seen just once. J is TRBJ2-2 and V is TRBV5-1, with unresolved D. The CDR3 spans 17 residues. The germline V and J ends were trimmed by 0 bases and 4 bases, with 16 bases remaining between them. Germline CDR1 and CDR2: SGHRS and YFSETQ. The CDR3 spells CASSLAPGGKGTGELFF. CDR3 sequence (DNA): TGCGCCAGCAGCTTGGCCCCAGGCGGAAAAGGCACCGGGGAGCTGTTTTTT.

This rearrangement joins TRBV18 to TRBJ1-6, with TRBD1 matching over 7 bases. The V segment lost 0 bases and the J segment 5 bases; nucleotides outside the gene matches: 4. This CDR3 is 16 amino acids long. Germline assignment: CDR1 KGHSH and CDR2 LQKENI. In nucleotides, the CDR3 is TGTGCCAGCTCACCACCTAAGGGGGCGAATAATTCACCCCTCCACTTT. Translating it yields CASSPPKGANNSPLHF.

This clone was detected once. This chain connects TRBV7-9 to TRBJ1-1; 7 nucleotides align to TRBD1. Germline V gene lookup returns CDR1 SEHNR and CDR2 FQNEAQ (reference sequence). The CDR3 is made up of 13 amino acids. After removal of 5 bases from V and 5 bases from J, the junction contained 5 bases not matched to a gene. CDR3 loop: CASSVTGETEAFF. CDR3 DNA: TGTGCCAGCAGCGTCACAGGGGAGACTGAAGCTTTCTTT. The full variable domain, completed using reference TRBV7-9 and TRBJ1-1, is DTGVSQNPRHKITKRGQNVTFRCDPISEHNRLYWYRQTLGQGPEFLTYFQNEAQLEKSRLLSDRFSAERPKGSFSTLEIQRTEQGDSAMYLCASSVTGETEAFFGQGTRLTVV.

The chain employs TRBV30 and TRBJ1-5; unclear D gene. CDR1 GTSNPN and CDR2 SVGIG come from the germline V gene (reference sequence). The CDR3 length is 13 residues. V lost 0 bases and J 0 bases, leaving 3 bases between the germline ends. CDR3: CAWSVYSNQPQHF. The CDR3 DNA reads TGTGCCTGGAGTGTATATAGCAATCAGCCCCAGCATTTT.

This chain's CDR3 is CASINPGQGHSPLHF. The CDR3 DNA follows: TGCGCCAGCATCAACCCCGGACAGGGTCATTCACCCCTCCACTTT. The chain is built from TRBV10-2 and TRBJ1-6; 8 bases agree with TRBD1. The CDR3 runs to 15 residues. V shed 7 bases and J 8 bases; nucleotides not matched to a gene: 10. Germline CDR1 reads WSHSY; CDR2 reads SAAADI.

The chain has TRBV2 and TRBJ2-3; TRBD2 matches 12 bases. Germline V CDR1 and CDR2: SNHLY, FYNNEI. The CDR3 is 15 amino acids. The V gene end was trimmed by 5 bases and the J gene end by 3 bases; junction bases not matched to a gene: 3. The CDR3 DNA reads TGTGCCAGCAGTTATACTAGCGGGGGGACAGATACGCAGTATTTT. Its translation is CASSYTSGGTDTQYF.

The chain links TRBV7-2 to TRBJ1-2, with TRBD1 matching 8 bases. The CDR3 totals 16 residues. The V gene's germline CDR1 is SGHTA and CDR2 FQGNSA. Losses at the gene ends were 0 bases for V and 8 bases for J; bases not matched to a gene: 11. The CDR3 is CASSLALAGGSRGYTF. DNA for the CDR3: TGTGCCAGCAGCTTAGCGCTGGCAGGGGGCTCGCGGGGCTACACCTTC.

This rearrangement joins TRBV7-7 to TRBJ2-2; the D is unclear. The V and J ends lost 1 base and 5 bases respectively, with 2 bases between them. The CDR3 spans 12 residues. CDR1 and CDR2 (germline): SSHAT, FNYEAQ (reference sequence). CDR3 nucleotide sequence: TGTGCCAGCAGCTTAGGGACCGGGGAGCTGTTTTTT. Protein: CASSLGTGELFF.

This sequence joins TRBV7-9 and TRBJ1-6, with D hard to call. Germline assignment: CDR1 SEHNR and CDR2 FQNEAQ (reference sequence). The V gene lost 5 bases and the J gene lost 5 bases, with 16 bases spanning the gap. The CDR3 runs 16 residues. The CDR3 sequence is CASSLGLGSDNSPLHF. CDR3 in DNA: TGTGCCAGCAGCCTAGGTCTGGGGTCGGATAATTCACCCCTCCACTTT.

This sequence joins TRBV5-1 and TRBJ2-3; possibly TRBD2 for D (6 bases). V lost 4 bases and J lost 0, with 9 bases in between. Per the germline V gene, CDR1 is SGHRS and CDR2 is YFSETQ. The CDR3 extends over 14 amino acids. This CDR3 reads CASSIGTSTDTQYF. In DNA form, the CDR3 reads TGCGCCAGCAGCATCGGGACTAGCACAGATACGCAGTATTTT. Full variable domain (remainder filled in from reference TRBV5-1 and TRBJ2-3): KAGVTQTPRYLIKTRGQQVTLSCSPISGHRSVSWYQQTPGQGLQFLFEYFSETQRNKGNFPGRFSGRQFSNSRSEMNVSTLELGDSALYLCASSIGTSTDTQYFGPGTRLTVL.

The genes are TRBV5-5 and TRBJ1-5, with D unresolved. Trimming shortened V by 0 bases and J by 3 bases, and 7 bases separated the two germline ends. This CDR3 is 14 amino acids long. CDR1 and CDR2 from the germline V gene are SGHKS and YYEKEE (reference sequence). CDR3: CASSLDPLNQPQHF. The CDR3 DNA follows: TGTGCCAGCAGCTTGGACCCCCTCAATCAGCCCCAGCATTTT.

V gene TRBV19 combines with J gene TRBJ2-3; TRBD2 aligns across 8 bases. The length of the CDR3 is 14 residues. Germline lookup yields CDR1 LNHDA and CDR2 SQIVND (reference sequence). Trimming at V came to 6 bases and at J to 2 bases, leaving 4 bases not matched to a gene. CDR3 sequence reads: CASSGGAVTDTQYF. The CDR3 nucleotides read TGTGCCAGTAGCGGGGGGGCCGTCACAGATACGCAGTATTTT.

This clone has a single count. The chain couples TRBV6-1 to TRBJ1-2, with D uncertain. Germline loops: CDR1 MNHNS, CDR2 SASEGT. CDR3 length: 11 residues. V dropped 2 bases and J dropped 5 bases, with 3 bases sitting between them. DNA of the CDR3: TGTGCCAGCAGTGAACCGTATGGCTACACCTTC. It encodes CASSEPYGYTF.

The J gene is TRBJ2-3, the V gene TRBV19; D is ambiguous. Germline assignment: CDR1 LNHDA and CDR2 SQIVND (reference sequence). The CDR3 sequence is 13 residues long. Trimming stripped 5 bases from V and 3 bases from J, with 9 bases between. In DNA form, the CDR3 reads TGTGCCAGTAGTTCCATGGGAACAGATACGCAGTATTTT. As protein: CASSSMGTDTQYF. Full variable domain (rest looked up from reference TRBV19 and TRBJ2-3): DGGITQSPKYLFRKEGQNVTLSCEQNLNHDAMYWYRQDPGQGLRLIYYSQIVNDFQKGDIAEGYSVSREKKESFPLTVTSAQKNPTAFYLCASSSMGTDTQYFGPGTRLTVL.

The chain combines TRBV5-1 with TRBJ1-4; maybe TRBD1 (5 bases). Trimming shortened V by 1 base and J by 8 bases, and 12 bases separated the two germline ends. This CDR3 has 14 amino acids. CDR1 is SGHRS, CDR2 YFSETQ, per germline. The CDR3 loop is CASSLSGTDEKLFF. The DNA for the CDR3 is TGCGCCAGCAGCTTGTCAGGGACGGACGAAAAACTGTTTTTT.

This chain uses TRBV9 with TRBJ1-3; D not certain. The V gene lost 0 bases and the J gene lost 4 bases, with 11 bases spanning the gap. The CDR3 spans 15 residues. Germline CDR1 SGDLS, CDR2 YYNGEE. The CDR3: CASSVADMGGNTIYF. The CDR3 bases are TGTGCCAGCAGCGTAGCTGACATGGGGGGAAACACCATATATTTT.

The chain has TRBV30 and TRBJ1-2; D is undetermined. V was clipped by 1 base and J by 4 bases, with 10 bases between them. Germline V gene data show CDR1 as GTSNPN and CDR2 as SVGIG (reference sequence). This CDR3 region has 13 residues. The DNA of the CDR3 is TGTGCCTGGAGTGAGCCAGCTACCTATGGCTACACCTTC. Translated, it gives CAWSEPATYGYTF.

The chain joins TRBV18 to TRBJ2-7, with D possibly matching TRBD2 (5 bases). The CDR3 contains 14 residues. The germline V gene encodes CDR1 KGHSH and CDR2 LQKENI. The V end lost 3 bases, the J end lost 0 bases, and 9 bases lay between the germline ends. CDR3 in amino acids: CASSPDFGSYEQYF. Written as DNA, the CDR3 is TGTGCCAGCTCACCGGACTTCGGCTCCTACGAGCAGTACTTC.

This clone has just a few counts. The chain employs TRBV4-1 and TRBJ2-3; D call uncertain. Trimming removed 3 bases from V and 6 bases from J, with 19 bases in between. CDR1 is MGHRA and CDR2 is YSYEKL in the germline V gene. The CDR3 totals 16 residues. The CDR3 bases are TGCGCCAGCAGCCATGATCCCTCGCCGCCGCGGGATACGCAGTATTTT. It translates to CASSHDPSPPRDTQYF.

The chain recombines TRBV23-1 with TRBJ2-5, with D unclear. TRBV23-1 is flagged as an ORF with uncertain function. Trimming pared 8 bases from V and 4 bases from J, leaving 17 bases between. CDR3 length: 14 amino acids. The CDR3 here is CASVVDGVVETQYF. The CDR3 DNA sequence: TGCGCCAGCGTTGTGGATGGGGTAGTAGAGACCCAGTACTTC.

The rearrangement joins TRBV29-1 to TRBJ1-1, with TRBD1 as a possible D gene (5 bases). CDR1 is SQVTM and CDR2 is ANQGSEA in the germline V gene. The CDR3 is 12 residues long. Trimming removed 6 bases from V and 7 bases from J, with 15 bases in between. The CDR3 sequence: CSVLETEIEAFF. DNA for the CDR3: TGCAGCGTCCTAGAGACAGAGATTGAAGCTTTCTTT.

This clone was recorded only once. CDR3 nucleotides: TGCGCCAGCAGCTCTATCCCGGGGGAATTGGGGTATGGCTACACCTTC. Its protein product is CASSSIPGELGYGYTF. The genes are TRBV5-1 and TRBJ1-2; maybe TRBD1 (5 bases). Trimming cost V 3 bases and J 5 bases, with 20 bases left between them. In germline, CDR1 is SGHRS, CDR2 YFSETQ. The CDR3 is made up of 16 amino acids.

This chain joins TRBV4-1 and TRBJ1-3; D call uncertain. V dropped 0 bases and J dropped 4 bases, with 7 bases sitting between them. In germline, CDR1 is MGHRA, CDR2 YSYEKL. The CDR3 consists of 14 residues. CDR3 residues: CASSQDSRGNTIYF. The CDR3 bases are TGCGCCAGCAGCCAAGATAGTCGGGGAAACACCATATATTTT.

The rearrangement joins TRBV2 to TRBJ1-1, with TRBD1 matching over 9 bases. J was trimmed by 0 bases and V by 6 bases; bases with no gene match: 5. The CDR3 consists of 15 residues. The germline gives CDR1 SNHLY, CDR2 FYNNEI. The chain's CDR3 is CASRIQGALNTEAFF. The CDR3 DNA reads as TGTGCCAGCAGGATACAGGGGGCGCTGAACACTGAAGCTTTCTTT.

The V gene is TRBV6-5, the J gene TRBJ1-5; the D gene is possibly TRBD1 (5 bases). Per germline, CDR1 MNHEY and CDR2 SVGAGI. V was pared by 2 bases and J by 4 bases, with 9 bases between. The CDR3 runs to 14 residues. CDR3 DNA: TGTGCCAGCAGTTACAGGGGCTATAATCAGCCCCAGCATTTT. This codes for CASSYRGYNQPQHF.

V usage is TRBV18 and J usage is TRBJ2-1, with no clear D. There are 11 residues in the CDR3. Germline V CDR1 and CDR2: KGHSH, LQKENI. Trimming left V 5 bases short and J 1 base short, with 0 bases between. This chain's CDR3 is CASSSYNEQFF. The DNA for the CDR3 is TGTGCCAGCTCATCCTACAATGAGCAGTTCTTC.

The CDR3: CASSQDRGAQQYF. The CDR3 nucleotides read TGTGCCAGCAGCCAAGATCGAGGGGCGCAGCAGTACTTC. The chain carries TRBV3-1 (or the pseudogene TRBV3-2) and TRBJ2-7; tentatively, D is TRBD1 or TRBD2 (5 bases each). The CDR3 runs to 13 residues. Germline assignment: CDR1 LGHDT and CDR2 YNNKEL (reference sequence). V was trimmed by 0 bases and J by 8 bases, leaving 11 bases between them.